This record concerns one TCR beta chain sequence. This sample stems from a study of T cell changes during pregnancy in multiple sclerosis. The germline V and J ends were trimmed by 6 bases and 1 base, with 12 bases remaining between them. In germline, CDR1 is MNHNY, CDR2 SVGAGI (reference sequence). The CDR3 contains 14 residues. Clones were read by immunoSEQ multiplex PCR, and TCRdb kept only the in-frame ones, dropping some. This table holds some 97,000 clones, over 85% found once. Material: peripheral blood, obtained in the second trimester of pregnancy. J is TRBJ1-1 and V is TRBV6-6; D might be TRBD1 (6 bases). This TCR came from a female donor with multiple sclerosis, enrolled in a pregnancy study. The chain's CDR3 is CASRTGFRNTEAFF. CDR3 in DNA: TGTGCCAGCAGGACAGGTTTTAGGAACACTGAAGCTTTCTTT.